This T cell receptor (beta chain) was recorded in a study of shared clonotypes between healthy human individuals (dated by TCRdb to the early 2020s). Context from the whole study: The cohort comprised a couple of women and a few men aged 18 to 49 years. To estimate repertoire size and how much clonotype sharing occurs between individuals, the study deeply sequenced the blood TCR repertoires of roughly 5 healthy adults. Different laboratories and diverse techniques were used to prepare libraries and sequence TCR repertoires, to increase sequencing depth and limit assay-specific biases. Leukapheresis yielded between about 0.94 and 9.5 billion PBMCs per donor.

Concerning this clone: Its antigen target is currently unknown. There are no base qualities to consult, and no much larger clone falls within one base.

What the research found in general, with its limitations: Because the study included a small number of donors, the genetic and exposure-history diversity represented was limited. Based on pairwise subsampling, the degree of clonotype sharing among donors was expected to be affected by sequencing depth. Only blood was sampled, and tissue TCR repertoires likely differ from those in blood.

The CDR3 has 18 amino acids, counting the end cysteine and phenylalanine. Only the CDR3 region is kept as DNA, spanning 54 bases read in frame from base 1. CDR1 and CDR2, per the germline V gene, are SGHRS and YFSETQ. Trimming accounts for 0 bases at V and 2 bases at J, while the number of junction bases matched to no gene is 12. The donors were healthy, HIV-negative adults who had no recently reported acute infections or vaccinations. Only Caucasian adults living in Nashville, Tennessee, USA were represented among the donors. For unsorted samples, some 90 million PBMCs were counted, and genomic DNA was extracted using the QIAamp DNA Blood Mini kit. After blood collection by leukapheresis, PBMCs were isolated using Ficoll-Histopaque density gradient centrifugation and then cryopreserved in the vapor phase of liquid nitrogen. Using the deep immunoSEQ assay, TCR CDR3 regions were amplified from genomic DNA by multiplex PCR. Genomic DNA extracted from each cell subset was distributed evenly over all wells of several immunoSEQ 96-well plates, and each plate served as one replicate. Each replicate PCR for unsorted PBMC received approximately 0.3 ug genomic DNA, equal to around 30,000 T cell genomes. Unsorted PBMC genomic DNA was sequenced across ten immunoSEQ deep assay plates. Purified libraries were measured with a Qubit 3.0 fluorometer, size-checked on a Bioanalyzer 2100, and measured again with the KAPA Library Quantification kit. A separate single-read 150-cycle Illumina NextSeq 550 flow cell was used to sequence each immunoSEQ 96-well plate. Concerning the study's data processing: Because the immunoSEQ output included only junctional sequences and no quality scores, the filtering could not be the same as the filtering used for full-length reads. Sequences were annotated with PyIR, a Python wrapper for IgBLAST v1.9, and V/J genes and CDR3 were assigned using IMGT germline references. Any read was removed if the V/J assignment was weak (E-value above 1e-6), the CDR3 was missing, or the read contained stop codons, out-of-frame junctions, or ambiguous translated residues. V3J clonotypes were defined as sequences sharing the same inferred V gene, J gene, and CDR3 amino acid sequence. Percentage overlap between repertoires was computed as shared unique clonotypes divided by the size of the smaller repertoire. Repertoire richness was assessed with RTK rarefaction, the Chao1 estimator, and Recon v2.1 estimates of unobserved clonotypes. Not all clones reach the TCRdb copy of this immuneACCESS table, which keeps in-frame sequences only. Checked studies attribute under half of the gap to unresolved V genes and leave the rest unexplained. V, J and clone size reflect that table, while D and trimming were determined from the DNA. Counted in this sample were about 460,000 clones; roughly three quarters of them appeared once. The leading ten clones occupy around 11% of the sample.

The clonotype comes from a woman aged 35 to 49 in good health. Some clones in this sample may be carry-over from other donors' samples. The sample was PBMCs. Recombination linked TRBV5-1 to TRBJ1-1, with 8 central nucleotides matching TRBD1. The DNA sequence is as follows: TGCGCCAGCAGCTTGGCTTCAGGGTATGGACAGGGAAACACTGAAGCTTTCTTT. Translated, it gives CASSLASGYGQGNTEAFF.